A selection of T cell receptor beta chains follows, all from one sample in a study of regulatory T cells in long-lasting Graves disease. TCRdb itself ran the multiplex PCR reads through MiXCR, one entry per CDR3 protein. Of 440,000 or so distinct CDR3 sequences in the sample, 16% were seen once. The same data also contributed to another study, on T cells in Graves' hyperthyroidism and ophthalmopathy.

Sequences were derived from peripheral blood mononuclear cells (PBMCs), sampled at new diagnosis, from a patient treated with antithyroid drugs. The receptors were sampled from a woman in her twenties or thirties with Graves disease. Each CDR3 is given with its conserved first and last residue. Each record gives: clone size, D gene, V gene, J gene, CDR3 DNA, CDR3 protein. A D gene is named only where the DNA matches it firmly. Size is omitted from some rows. Given values are once, few, many or a class for expanded clones.

many	TRBD1	TRBV5-5	TRBJ2-1	TGTGCCAGCAAAATTCACGGACAGGCCAAGAATGAGCAGTTCTTC	CASKIHGQAKNEQFF
few	TRBD1	TRBV19	TRBJ2-2	TGTGCCAGTAGTCGGGACAGGGACTCCACCGGGGAGCTGTTTTTT	CASSRDRDSTGELFF
.	TRBD1	TRBV11-2	TRBJ2-7	TGTGCCAGCAGCTCCGGGACAGGGAGGGCCTACGAGCAGTACTTC	CASSSGTGRAYEQYF
many	TRBD2	TRBV7-9	TRBJ2-1	TGTGCCAGCAGCCGAGCGGGAGTGTCCTACAATGAGCAGTTCTTC	CASSRAGVSYNEQFF
few	.	TRBV9	TRBJ2-1	TGTGCCAGCAGCGGGGCGGGGAGGGGGGCTCGGTACAATGAGCAGTTCTTC	CASSGAGRGARYNEQFF
many	TRBD1	TRBV18	TRBJ2-7	TGTGCCAGCTCTCACAGGGACAGGGCTGGAGAGCAGTACTTC	CASSHRDRAGEQYF
few	TRBD2	TRBV14	TRBJ2-1	TGTGCCAGCAGCCCTCTTCTTACTAGCGGGAGGGCCAAATCCAATGAGCAGTTCTTC	CASSPLLTSGRAKSNEQFF
many	.	TRBV6-2/TRBV6-3	TRBJ2-3	TGTGCCAGCAGTTACTCGGGGTCCGATACGCAGTATTTT	CASSYSGSDTQYF
.	.	TRBV5-6	TRBJ1-5	TGTGCCAGCAGCCCTGGACCGGCTAGCAATCAGCCCCAGCATTTT	CASSPGPASNQPQHF
many	.	TRBV7-9	TRBJ2-7	TGTGCCAGCAGCGGTTTAGAGGTATCCAACGAGCAGTACTTC	CASSGLEVSNEQYF
.	TRBD1	TRBV4-3	TRBJ1-1	TGCGCCAGCAGCCCCGACAGGGGTCACACTGAAGCTTTCTTT	CASSPDRGHTEAFF
many	.	TRBV10-1	TRBJ2-7	TGCGCCAGCAGTGATGGGGTTGACGAGCAGTACTTC	CASSDGVDEQYF
.	.	TRBV27	TRBJ2-7	TGTGCCAGCAACTCAGGGGACGAGCAGTACTTC	CASNSGDEQYF
many	.	TRBV18	TRBJ2-7	TGTGCCAGCTCACCACTGCCGCGGGTTCCCCCCTACGAGCAGTACTTC	CASSPLPRVPPYEQYF